One sample yielded the 5 T cell receptor beta chains listed below, sequenced in a study of blood T cell repertoires in COVID-19. Here immunoSEQ multiplex PCR was the method, and the copy in TCRdb shows in-frame clones only, minus some. The repertoire has hundreds of thousands of clones, approximately 87% of them found once; the top ten carry 5.5% to 7.5%. Sequencing was carried out using peripheral blood. The receptors were gathered from a man in his sixties who had recovered from COVID-19.

This sequence joins TRBV7-3 and TRBJ2-3; 10 bases are shared with TRBD2. Losses at the gene ends were 4 bases for V and 5 bases for J; bases not matched to a gene: 12. The CDR3 length is 17 residues. Germline CDR1 is SGHTA and CDR2 is FQGTGA. The CDR3 spells CASSSSVGSGGRDTQYF. The CDR3 DNA reads TGTGCCAGCAGCTCCTCGGTGGGTAGCGGGGGGAGAGATACGCAGTATTTT. The full variable domain, in which reference TRBV7-3 and TRBJ2-3 provide the parts outside the CDR3, is GAGVSQTPSNKVTEKGKYVELRCDPISGHTALYWYRQSLGQGPEFLIYFQGTGAADDSGLPNDRFFAVRPEGSVSTLKIQRTERGDSAVYLCASSSSVGSGGRDTQYFGPGTRLTVL.

The V call is TRBV27, the J call TRBJ1-5; 8 positions agree with TRBD1. Germline V lookup: CDR1 MNHEY, CDR2 SMNVEV (reference sequence). The CDR3 loop spans 17 amino acids. The J segment lost 4 bases and the V segment lost 5 bases, leaving 13 bases of the junction unmatched. In DNA form, the CDR3 reads TGTGCCAGCAGTAGGACCAGATCTGACAGGGGTAATCAGCCCCAGCATTTT. Amino acid sequence: CASSRTRSDRGNQPQHF.

V gene TRBV19 combines with J gene TRBJ2-1; possibly TRBD1 for D (5 bases). Trimming took off 5 bases at V and 2 bases at J, with 13 bases between the two ends. Germline CDR1 and CDR2: LNHDA and SQIVND (reference sequence). This CDR3 has 15 amino acids. The CDR3 protein is CASSPIQGTYNEQFF. The CDR3 DNA reads TGTGCCAGTAGTCCCATTCAGGGCACCTACAATGAGCAGTTCTTC.

The chain is built from TRBV18 and TRBJ2-2; D is perhaps TRBD1 (5 bases). V was shortened by 1 base and J by 4 bases, with 10 bases between the two germline ends. This CDR3 is built from 15 residues. The germline V gene has CDR1 KGHSH and CDR2 LQKENI. CDR3 sequence: CASSPRDSTTGELFF. In DNA, the CDR3 is TGTGCCAGCTCACCACGCGACAGTACCACCGGGGAGCTGTTTTTT.

The rearrangement joins TRBV14 to TRBJ2-7; the D gene is possibly TRBD2 (5 bases). Trimming pared 3 bases from V and 0 bases from J, leaving 15 bases between. Germline V gene sequence: CDR1 SGHDN, CDR2 FVKESK. The CDR3 totals 16 residues. The DNA for the CDR3 is TGTGCCAGCAGCCACCCCGAGGGCGGATTCTCCTACGAGCAGTACTTC. Translation gives CASSHPEGGFSYEQYF.